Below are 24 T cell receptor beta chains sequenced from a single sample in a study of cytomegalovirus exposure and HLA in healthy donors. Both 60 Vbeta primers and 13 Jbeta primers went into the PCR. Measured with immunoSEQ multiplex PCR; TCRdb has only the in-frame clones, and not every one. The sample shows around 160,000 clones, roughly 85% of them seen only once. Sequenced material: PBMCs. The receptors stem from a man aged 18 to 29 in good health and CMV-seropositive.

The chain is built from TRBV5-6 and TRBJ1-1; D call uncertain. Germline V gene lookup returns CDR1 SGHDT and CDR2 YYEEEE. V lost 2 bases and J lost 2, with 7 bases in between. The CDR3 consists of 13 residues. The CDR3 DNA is TGTGCCAGCAGCTTCAACCTAAACACTGAAGCTTTCTTT. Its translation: CASSFNLNTEAFF. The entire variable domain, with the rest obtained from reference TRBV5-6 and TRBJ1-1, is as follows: DAGVTQSPTHLIKTRGQQVTLRCSPKSGHDTVSWYQQALGQGPQFIFQYYEEEERQRGNFPDRFSGHQFPNYSSELNVNALLLGDSALYLCASSFNLNTEAFFGQGTRLTVV.

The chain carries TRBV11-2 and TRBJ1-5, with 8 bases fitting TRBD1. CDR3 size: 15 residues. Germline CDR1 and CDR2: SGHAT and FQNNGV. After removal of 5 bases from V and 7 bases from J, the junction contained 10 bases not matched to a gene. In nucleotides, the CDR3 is TGTGCCAGCAGCCCGACGGACAGGGTAGGGCAGCCCCAGCATTTT. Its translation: CASSPTDRVGQPQHF.

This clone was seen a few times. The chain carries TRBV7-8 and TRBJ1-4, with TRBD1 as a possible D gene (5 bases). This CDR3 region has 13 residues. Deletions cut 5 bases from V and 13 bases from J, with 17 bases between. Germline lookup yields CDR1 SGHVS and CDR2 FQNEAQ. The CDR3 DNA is TGTGCCAGCAGCCTTGAAGGGCGGAGGGGACTGTTTTTT. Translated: CASSLEGRRGLFF.

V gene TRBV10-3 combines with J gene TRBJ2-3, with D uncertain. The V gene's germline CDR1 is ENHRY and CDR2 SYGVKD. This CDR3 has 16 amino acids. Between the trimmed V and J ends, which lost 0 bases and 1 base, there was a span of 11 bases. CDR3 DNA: TGTGCCATCAGTGAGTCGATAATAGTAGGCACAGATACGCAGTATTTT. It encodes CAISESIIVGTDTQYF.

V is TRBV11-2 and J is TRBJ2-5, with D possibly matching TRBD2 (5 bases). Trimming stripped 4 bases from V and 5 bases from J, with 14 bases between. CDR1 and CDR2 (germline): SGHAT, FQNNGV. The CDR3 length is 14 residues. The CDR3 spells CASSSPGGRETQYF. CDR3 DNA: TGTGCCAGCAGCTCTCCCGGAGGTCGGGAGACCCAGTACTTC.

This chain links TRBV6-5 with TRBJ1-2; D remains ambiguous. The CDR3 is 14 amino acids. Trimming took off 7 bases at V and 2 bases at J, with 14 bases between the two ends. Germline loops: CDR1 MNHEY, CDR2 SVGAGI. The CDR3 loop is CASKTPGGNYGYTF. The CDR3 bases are TGTGCCAGCAAAACCCCCGGCGGGAACTATGGCTACACCTTC.

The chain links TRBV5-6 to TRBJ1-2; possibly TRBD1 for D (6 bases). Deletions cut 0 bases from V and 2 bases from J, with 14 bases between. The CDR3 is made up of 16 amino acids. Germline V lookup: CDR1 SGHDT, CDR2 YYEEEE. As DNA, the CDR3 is TGTGCCAGCAGCTTGGTGGATTGGGACACAAACTATGGCTACACCTTC. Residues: CASSLVDWDTNYGYTF.

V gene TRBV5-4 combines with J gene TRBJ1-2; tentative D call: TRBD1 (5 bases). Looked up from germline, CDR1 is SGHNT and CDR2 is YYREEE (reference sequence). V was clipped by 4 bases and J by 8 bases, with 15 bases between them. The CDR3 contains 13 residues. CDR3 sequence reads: CASSLAGYGGYTF. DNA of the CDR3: TGTGCCAGCAGCCTGGCAGGGTATGGAGGCTACACCTTC. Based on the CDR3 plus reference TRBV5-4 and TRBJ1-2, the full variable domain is ETGVTQSPTHLIKTRGQQVTLRCSSQSGHNTVSWYQQALGQGPQFIFQYYREEENGRGNFPPRFSGLQFPNYSSELNVNALELDDSALYLCASSLAGYGGYTFGSGTRLTVV.

For the CDR3, the DNA is TGTGCCAGCAAATCCCCACGGGCGGGAGGGGGGTATGGCTACACCTTC. This sequence encodes CASKSPRAGGGYGYTF. V is TRBV5-8 and J is TRBJ1-2, with D maybe TRBD1 (6 bases). The CDR3 spans 16 residues. Per germline, CDR1 SGHTS and CDR2 YDEGEE. V lost 6 bases to trimming and J lost 5 bases, with 23 bases between them. Looking up the rest from reference TRBV5-8 and TRBJ1-2 gives the full variable domain: EAGVTQSPTHLIKTRGQQATLRCSPISGHTSVYWYQQALGLGLQFLLWYDEGEERNRGNFPPRFSGRQFPNYSSELNVNALELEDSALYLCASKSPRAGGGYGYTFGSGTRLTVV.

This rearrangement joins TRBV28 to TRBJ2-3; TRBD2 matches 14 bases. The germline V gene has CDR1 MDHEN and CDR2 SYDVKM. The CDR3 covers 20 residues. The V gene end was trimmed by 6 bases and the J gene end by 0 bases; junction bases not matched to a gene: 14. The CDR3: CASSHSGRRLAGGSTDTQYF. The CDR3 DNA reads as TGTGCCAGCAGCCATAGTGGTAGGCGACTAGCGGGGGGGAGCACAGATACGCAGTATTTT.

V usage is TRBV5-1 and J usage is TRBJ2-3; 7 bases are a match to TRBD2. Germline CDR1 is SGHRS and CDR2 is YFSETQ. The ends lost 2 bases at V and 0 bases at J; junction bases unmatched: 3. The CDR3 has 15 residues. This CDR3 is CASSLSGDSTDTQYF. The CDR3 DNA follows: TGCGCCAGCAGCTTAAGCGGGGATAGCACAGATACGCAGTATTTT.

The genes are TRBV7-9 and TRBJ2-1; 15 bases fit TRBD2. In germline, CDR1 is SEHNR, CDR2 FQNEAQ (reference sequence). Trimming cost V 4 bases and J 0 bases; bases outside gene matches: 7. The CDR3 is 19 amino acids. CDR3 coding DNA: TGTGCCAGCAGCTCGACCGGGACTAGCGGGGGGACCTCCTACAATGAGCAGTTCTTC. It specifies CASSSTGTSGGTSYNEQFF. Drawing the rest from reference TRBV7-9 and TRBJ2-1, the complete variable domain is DTGVSQNPRHKITKRGQNVTFRCDPISEHNRLYWYRQTLGQGPEFLTYFQNEAQLEKSRLLSDRFSAERPKGSFSTLEIQRTEQGDSAMYLCASSSTGTSGGTSYNEQFFGPGTRLTVL.

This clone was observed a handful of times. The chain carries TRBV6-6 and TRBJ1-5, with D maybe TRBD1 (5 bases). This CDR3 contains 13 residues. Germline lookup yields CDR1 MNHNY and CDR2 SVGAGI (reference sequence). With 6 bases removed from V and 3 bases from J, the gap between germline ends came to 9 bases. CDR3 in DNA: TGTGCCAGCAGGGACATTTACAATCAGCCCCAGCATTTT. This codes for CASRDIYNQPQHF.

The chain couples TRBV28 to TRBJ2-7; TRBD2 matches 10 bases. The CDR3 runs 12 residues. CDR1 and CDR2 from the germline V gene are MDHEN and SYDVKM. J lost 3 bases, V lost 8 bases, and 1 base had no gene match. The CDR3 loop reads CASASGGYEQYF. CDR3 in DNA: TGTGCCAGCGCTAGCGGGGGCTACGAGCAGTACTTC.

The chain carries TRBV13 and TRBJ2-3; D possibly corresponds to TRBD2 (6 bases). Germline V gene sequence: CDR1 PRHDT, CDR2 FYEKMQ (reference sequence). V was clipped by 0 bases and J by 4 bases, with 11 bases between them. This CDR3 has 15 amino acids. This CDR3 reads CASSLGGTLADTQYF. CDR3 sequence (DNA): TGTGCCAGCAGCTTAGGCGGGACTTTGGCAGATACGCAGTATTTT.

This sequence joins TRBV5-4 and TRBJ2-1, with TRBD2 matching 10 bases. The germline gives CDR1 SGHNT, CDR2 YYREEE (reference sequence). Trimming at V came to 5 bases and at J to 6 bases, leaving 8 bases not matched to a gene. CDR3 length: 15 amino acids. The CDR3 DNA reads TGTGCCAGCAGGGGAGGGACTAGCGCCCTCAATGAGCAGTTCTTC. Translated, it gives CASRGGTSALNEQFF.

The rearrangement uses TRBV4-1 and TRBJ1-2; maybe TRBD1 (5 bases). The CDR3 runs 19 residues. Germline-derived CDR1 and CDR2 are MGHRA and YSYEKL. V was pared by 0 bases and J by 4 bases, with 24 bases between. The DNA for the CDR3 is TGCGCCAGCAGCCAAGATGGTCTTTACCAGGGCCAATCTCTCTATGGCTACACCTTC. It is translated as CASSQDGLYQGQSLYGYTF.

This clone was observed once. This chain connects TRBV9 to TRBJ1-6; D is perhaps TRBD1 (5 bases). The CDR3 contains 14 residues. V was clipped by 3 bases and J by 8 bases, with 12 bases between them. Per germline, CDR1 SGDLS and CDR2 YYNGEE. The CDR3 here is CASSGQGEDSPLHF. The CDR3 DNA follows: TGTGCCAGCAGCGGCCAGGGTGAAGATTCACCCCTCCACTTT. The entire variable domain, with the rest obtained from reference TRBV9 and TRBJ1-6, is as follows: DSGVTQTPKHLITATGQRVTLRCSPRSGDLSVYWYQQSLDQGLQFLIQYYNGEERAKGNILERFSAQQFPDLHSELNLSSLELGDSALYFCASSGQGEDSPLHFGNGTRLTVT.

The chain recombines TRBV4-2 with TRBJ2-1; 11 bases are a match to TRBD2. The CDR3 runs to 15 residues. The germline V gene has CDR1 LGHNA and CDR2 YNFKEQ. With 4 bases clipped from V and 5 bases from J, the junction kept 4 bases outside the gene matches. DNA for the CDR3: TGTGCCAGCAGCCTGGGACTAGCGGTGAACAATGAGCAGTTCTTC. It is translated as CASSLGLAVNNEQFF.

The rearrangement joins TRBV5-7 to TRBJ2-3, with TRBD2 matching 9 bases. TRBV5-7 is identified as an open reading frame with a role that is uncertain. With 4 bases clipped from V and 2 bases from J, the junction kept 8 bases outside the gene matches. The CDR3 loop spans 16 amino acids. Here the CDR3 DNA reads TGTGCCAGCAGCCTGTTGACTAGCGGTGACACAGATACGCAGTATTTT. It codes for CASSLLTSGDTDTQYF.

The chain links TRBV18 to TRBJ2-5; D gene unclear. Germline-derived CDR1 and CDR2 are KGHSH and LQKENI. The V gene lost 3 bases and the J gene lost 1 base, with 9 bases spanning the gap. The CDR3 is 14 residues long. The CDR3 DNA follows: TGTGCCAGCTCACCCGTCCAGGCCCAAGAGACCCAGTACTTC. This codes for CASSPVQAQETQYF.

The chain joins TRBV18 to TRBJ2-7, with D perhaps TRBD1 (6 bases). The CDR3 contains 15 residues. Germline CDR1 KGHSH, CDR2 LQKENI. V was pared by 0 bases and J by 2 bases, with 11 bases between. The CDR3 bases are TGTGCCAGCTCACCACCCCCGGGACACACCTACGAGCAGTACTTC. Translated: CASSPPPGHTYEQYF.

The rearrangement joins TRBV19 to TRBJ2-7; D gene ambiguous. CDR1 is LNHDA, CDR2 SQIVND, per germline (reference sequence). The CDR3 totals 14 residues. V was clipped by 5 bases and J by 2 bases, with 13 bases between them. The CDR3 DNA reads TGTGCCAGTAGTTTTGGTCCAACGGCCTACGAGCAGTACTTC. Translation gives CASSFGPTAYEQYF.

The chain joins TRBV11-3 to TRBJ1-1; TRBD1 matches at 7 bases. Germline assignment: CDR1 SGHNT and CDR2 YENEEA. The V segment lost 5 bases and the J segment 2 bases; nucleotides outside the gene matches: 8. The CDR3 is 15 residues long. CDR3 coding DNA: TGTGCCAGCAGCAAACGGACAGGTCCCAACACTGAAGCTTTCTTT. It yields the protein CASSKRTGPNTEAFF.